This TCR beta chain was sequenced for a study of T cells in tumors after PD-1 blockade. Study as a whole: Patients had no prior checkpoint blockade, systemic immunosuppressants, or anti-cancer therapy within 4 weeks. On average, peripheral blood gave 113,528 TCR templates and over 30,000 unique clonotypes. Daily vismodegib 150 mg continued in a subset of anti-PD-1-treated patients.

Genomic DNA template from tumor biopsies or peripheral blood, 616 ng to 6,004 ng input. Repertoires were generated with immunoSEQ multiplex PCR, while TCRdb's copy carries only in-frame clones and drops some. There are 60,000 to 75,000 clones in the sample; 74% occur only once, and approximately 4.8% lies in the top ten. This CDR3 is 15 amino acids long. Trimming left V 7 bases short and J 5 bases short, with 15 bases between. Germline loops: CDR1 SNHLY, CDR2 FYNNEI. The sample was PBMCs, taken after anti-PD-1 treatment. The chain uses TRBV2 and TRBJ1-6, with D possibly matching TRBD1 (5 bases). The source is a human donor with basal cell carcinoma. The CDR3 is CASIEWGVDNSPLHF. The CDR3 region has the DNA TGTGCCAGCATTGAGTGGGGGGTCGATAATTCACCCCTCCACTTT.